The rows below give T cell receptor beta chains drawn from one sample of a study of blood T cell repertoires in COVID-19. TCRdb's copy holds only in-frame clones and misses some; the assay was immunoSEQ multiplex PCR. The top ten clones hold 0.95% of a sample with 120,000 to 150,000 clones, roughly 87% of them seen once. Sequencing was carried out using peripheral blood. These receptors originate from a woman in her 50s with acute or convalescent COVID-19. The conserved cysteine and the conserved F or W are not part of the CDR3 here.

j_call: TRBJ1-6
v_call: TRBV30
cdr3_length: 10
cdr3_aa: AWSGDSSPLH

j_call: TRBJ2-2
v_call: TRBV7-9
cdr3_length: 14
cdr3_aa: ASSPQTGYGSGELF

j_call: TRBJ2-5
v_call: TRBV5-1
cdr3_length: 12
cdr3_aa: ASSLVLGEETQY

j_call: TRBJ2-1
v_call: TRBV28
cdr3_length: 14
cdr3_aa: ASSLNVGQGAGEQF

j_call: TRBJ1-1
v_call: TRBV6-5
cdr3_length: 12
cdr3_aa: ASSYNRLNTEAF

j_call: TRBJ1-1
v_call: TRBV18
cdr3_length: 12
cdr3_aa: ASSPLDRGAEAF

j_call: TRBJ1-5
v_call: TRBV6-4
cdr3_length: 13
cdr3_aa: ASSDSGQINQPQH

j_call: TRBJ2-1
v_call: TRBV5-4
cdr3_length: 14
cdr3_aa: ASSLGTSGGYNEQF

j_call: TRBJ2-1
v_call: TRBV19
cdr3_length: 14
cdr3_aa: ASSMDGIPGNNEQF

j_call: TRBJ2-4
v_call: TRBV4-1
cdr3_length: 16
cdr3_aa: ASSRSTMDRGPKNIQY

j_call: TRBJ2-7
v_call: TRBV7-9
cdr3_length: 14
cdr3_aa: ASRAILAGGLNEQY

j_call: TRBJ1-3
v_call: TRBV7-9
cdr3_length: 14
cdr3_aa: ASSSGYSRAGNTIY

j_call: TRBJ2-1
v_call: TRBV15
cdr3_length: 13
cdr3_aa: ATSRDTGSGNEQF

j_call: TRBJ2-7
v_call: TRBV5-8
cdr3_length: 11
cdr3_aa: ASSLRVGDEQY

j_call: TRBJ2-5
v_call: TRBV27
cdr3_length: 10
cdr3_aa: ASSFPGETQY

j_call: TRBJ1-1
v_call: TRBV19
cdr3_length: 12
cdr3_aa: ASSMDNMNTEAF

j_call: TRBJ1-2
v_call: TRBV27
cdr3_length: 13
cdr3_aa: ASSLSGSFNYGYT

j_call: TRBJ1-2
v_call: TRBV3-1/TRBV3-2
cdr3_length: 11
cdr3_aa: ASSQGQDYGYT

j_call: TRBJ2-7
v_call: TRBV10-2
cdr3_length: 12
cdr3_aa: ASSVGQGFDEQY

j_call: TRBJ2-2
v_call: TRBV2
cdr3_length: 12
cdr3_aa: ASKGQGARGELF

j_call: TRBJ2-7
v_call: TRBV7-8
cdr3_length: 17
cdr3_aa: ASSLALAGEIQVSYEQY

j_call: TRBJ2-1
v_call: TRBV7-3
cdr3_length: 13
cdr3_aa: ASSLSTSGRGEQF

j_call: TRBJ1-2
v_call: TRBV15
cdr3_length: 13
cdr3_aa: ATSRDRSGHYGYT

j_call: TRBJ1-3
v_call: TRBV19
cdr3_length: 14
cdr3_aa: ASSPTRDRGFGTIY

j_call: TRBJ1-5
v_call: TRBV6-5
cdr3_length: 13
cdr3_aa: ASRTGGASNQPQH

j_call: TRBJ2-3
v_call: TRBV5-1
cdr3_length: 13
cdr3_aa: ASSPGTGLTDTQY

j_call: TRBJ2-7
v_call: TRBV19
cdr3_length: 12
cdr3_aa: ASSIGTSGYEQY

j_call: TRBJ2-1
v_call: TRBV5-4
cdr3_length: 15
cdr3_aa: ASSGRLAGEAYNEQF

j_call: TRBJ1-2
v_call: TRBV24-1
cdr3_length: 12
cdr3_aa: ATSDPMTGSGYT

j_call: TRBJ2-7
v_call: TRBV28
cdr3_length: 10
cdr3_aa: ASRVRNYEQY

j_call: TRBJ1-4
v_call: TRBV5-6
cdr3_length: 14
cdr3_aa: ASSLNSGLNNEKLF

j_call: TRBJ1-4
v_call: TRBV2
cdr3_length: 13
cdr3_aa: ASVQQGPFNEKLF

j_call: TRBJ2-3
v_call: TRBV30
cdr3_length: 13
cdr3_aa: AWSAREGWTDTQY

j_call: TRBJ2-5
v_call: TRBV5-1
cdr3_length: 13
cdr3_aa: ASSSGTGMLETQY

j_call: TRBJ2-5
v_call: TRBV30
cdr3_length: 9
cdr3_aa: AWRGGETQY

j_call: TRBJ2-7
v_call: TRBV6-1
cdr3_length: 12
cdr3_aa: ASNRGQGFYEQY

j_call: TRBJ2-4
v_call: TRBV30
cdr3_length: 11
cdr3_aa: AWVSGRWDIQY

j_call: TRBJ2-1
v_call: TRBV10-3
cdr3_length: 14
cdr3_aa: AISEPIAGEGNEQF

j_call: TRBJ1-3
v_call: TRBV27
cdr3_length: 11
cdr3_aa: ASSPYVGNTIY

j_call: TRBJ2-1
v_call: TRBV11-2
cdr3_length: 14
cdr3_aa: ASSPARTGSYNEQF

j_call: TRBJ2-3
v_call: TRBV6-5
cdr3_length: 13
cdr3_aa: ASNSGGPYTDTQY

j_call: TRBJ1-1
v_call: TRBV2
cdr3_length: 12
cdr3_aa: ASTQTGGKTEAF

j_call: TRBJ2-3
v_call: TRBV9
cdr3_length: 14
cdr3_aa: ASSPASGNRGNTQY

j_call: TRBJ2-1
v_call: TRBV4-2
cdr3_length: 13
cdr3_aa: ASSSGTSGHNEQF

j_call: TRBJ1-5
v_call: TRBV19
cdr3_length: 14
cdr3_aa: ASSPEGTIEHQPQH

j_call: TRBJ2-3
v_call: TRBV12-5
cdr3_length: 13
cdr3_aa: ASGLVRGRADTQY

j_call: TRBJ2-3
v_call: TRBV9
cdr3_length: 14
cdr3_aa: ASSLGTSEGTNTQY

j_call: TRBJ2-5
v_call: TRBV5-4
cdr3_length: 14
cdr3_aa: ASSLEISGPQETQY

j_call: TRBJ2-1
v_call: TRBV3-1/TRBV3-2
cdr3_length: 13
cdr3_aa: ASSQQLAGGGEQF

j_call: TRBJ2-2
v_call: TRBV5-1
cdr3_length: 15
cdr3_aa: ASSRTRSDRGTGELF

j_call: TRBJ1-3
v_call: TRBV24-1
cdr3_length: 13
cdr3_aa: ATIPGTGSGNTIY

j_call: TRBJ2-2
v_call: TRBV27
cdr3_length: 13
cdr3_aa: ASSHRTDSTGELF

j_call: TRBJ1-1
v_call: TRBV5-1
cdr3_length: 12
cdr3_aa: ASSFGTGSTEAF

j_call: TRBJ1-1
v_call: TRBV27
cdr3_length: 13
cdr3_aa: ASIPGDGGGTEAF